Included here is one T cell receptor (beta chain) sequence, with context. V shed 2 bases and J 4 bases; nucleotides not matched to a gene: 7. Looked up from germline, CDR1 is GTSNPN and CDR2 is SVGIG (reference sequence). The CDR3 runs to 14 residues. Assay used: immunoSEQ multiplex PCR; TCRdb lists only in-frame clones, some missing. The sample carries 72,000 or so clones, roughly nine tenths recorded once. This sample was taken from a study of blood T cell repertoires in COVID-19. Study background: Researchers got acute and convalescent COVID-19 samples from the United States, Italy and Spain. Nucleic acid was either cDNA or gDNA, and it came from T cells, B-cell-depleted T cells, or PBMCs.

The sequencing sample was made of peripheral blood. V is TRBV30 and J is TRBJ1-1; 7 bases agree with TRBD1. The sequence was obtained from a man aged 55-75 years with acute or convalescent COVID-19. CDR3 amino acids: CAWSRDRELTEAFF. The CDR3 nucleotides read TGTGCCTGGAGTCGTGACAGGGAACTCACTGAAGCTTTCTTT.